This TCR beta chain was identified during a study of Graves' ophthalmopathy and Graves' hyperthyroidism. In its sample, this clonotype was seen once. The sequenced template was RNA, covering the TCR beta CDR3 region. HTBI primers were used in a first-round RT-PCR, which preceded a second-round multiplex PCR. TCRdb reprocessed the multiplex PCR reads with MiXCR, giving one entry per CDR3 protein. The sample includes over a million distinct CDR3 sequences, 35% to 40% of them seen just once. The CDR3 spans 16 residues. Trimming shortened V by 5 bases and J by 2 bases, and 19 bases separated the two germline ends. Germline V lookup: CDR1 SEHNR, CDR2 FQNEAQ (reference sequence).

The rearrangement uses TRBV7-9 and TRBJ2-7, with D maybe TRBD2 (6 bases). This clonotype was sampled from an adult man with Graves' hyperthyroidism. The material sequenced was peripheral blood or thyroid tissue (not recorded which). The DNA for the CDR3 is TGTGCCAGCAGCCCTAATTTGATCGGCGGGGCCTACGAGCAGTACTTC. Translating it yields CASSPNLIGGAYEQYF.